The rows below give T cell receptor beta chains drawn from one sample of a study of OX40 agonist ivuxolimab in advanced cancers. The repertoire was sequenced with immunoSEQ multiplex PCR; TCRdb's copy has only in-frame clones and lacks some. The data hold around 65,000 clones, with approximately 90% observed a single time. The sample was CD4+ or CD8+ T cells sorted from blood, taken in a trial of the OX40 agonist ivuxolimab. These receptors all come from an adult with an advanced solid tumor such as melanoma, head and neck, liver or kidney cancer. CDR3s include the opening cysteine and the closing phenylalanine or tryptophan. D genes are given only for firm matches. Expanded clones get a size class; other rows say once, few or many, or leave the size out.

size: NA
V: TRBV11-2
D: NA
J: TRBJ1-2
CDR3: CASSWGRASYGYTF
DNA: TGTGCCAGCAGCTGGGGCAGGGCCAGCTATGGCTACACCTTC

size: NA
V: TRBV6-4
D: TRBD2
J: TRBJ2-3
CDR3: CASSEDGGRADTQYF
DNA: TGTGCCAGCAGTGAAGATGGGGGGAGGGCAGATACGCAGTATTTT

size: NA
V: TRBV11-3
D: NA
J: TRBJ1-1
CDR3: CASSLGRAGNTEAFF
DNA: TGTGCCAGCAGCTTAGGTAGGGCTGGGAACACTGAAGCTTTCTTT

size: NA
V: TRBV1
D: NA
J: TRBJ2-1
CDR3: CTSSHTALLAEILDNEQFF
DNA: TGCACCAGCAGCCACACGGCCCTACTAGCGGAAATTTTGGACAATGAGCAGTTCTTC

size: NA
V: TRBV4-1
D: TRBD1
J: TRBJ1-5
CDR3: CASSRYGQGDQPQHF
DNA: TGCGCCAGCAGCCGATACGGACAGGGGGATCAGCCCCAGCATTTT

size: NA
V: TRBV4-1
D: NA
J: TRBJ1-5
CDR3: CASSQGPLMEEPQHF
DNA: TGCGCCAGCAGCCAAGGGCCTTTGATGGAGGAGCCCCAGCATTTT

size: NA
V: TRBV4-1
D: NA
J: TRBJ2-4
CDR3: CASSQKVAGARGNIQYF
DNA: TGCGCCAGCAGCCAAAAAGTGGCCGGGGCTCGGGGAAACATTCAGTACTTC

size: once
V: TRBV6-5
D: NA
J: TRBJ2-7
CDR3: CASRKSSYEQYF
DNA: TGTGCCAGCAGGAAAAGTTCCTACGAGCAGTACTTC

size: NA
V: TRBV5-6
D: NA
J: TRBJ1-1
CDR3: CASSVGNTEAFF
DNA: TGTGCCAGCAGCGTGGGTAACACTGAAGCTTTCTTT

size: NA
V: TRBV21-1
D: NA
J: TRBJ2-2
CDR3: CAAFFQREDRTTGELFF
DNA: TGTGCTGCCTTTTTTCAGCGGGAGGACCGAACAACCGGGGAGCTGTTTTTT

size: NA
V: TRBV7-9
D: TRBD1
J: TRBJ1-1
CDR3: CASSLGGWTGSNTEAFF
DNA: TGTGCCAGCAGCTTAGGGGGATGGACAGGGTCGAACACTGAAGCTTTCTTT

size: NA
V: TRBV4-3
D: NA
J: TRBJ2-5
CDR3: CASSPVSDRQETQYF
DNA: TGCGCCAGCAGCCCGGTCTCGGACAGACAAGAGACCCAGTACTTC

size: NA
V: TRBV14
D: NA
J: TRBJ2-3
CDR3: CASSQDGRWSSLDTQYF
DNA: TGTGCCAGCAGCCAAGATGGGCGGTGGTCCTCACTGGATACGCAGTATTTT

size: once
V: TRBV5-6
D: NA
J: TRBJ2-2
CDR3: CASSLGQTNTGELFF
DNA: TGTGCCAGCAGCTTGGGCCAGACGAACACCGGGGAGCTGTTTTTT

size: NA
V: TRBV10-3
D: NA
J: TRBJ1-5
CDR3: CAISDGGQLGQPQHF
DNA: TGTGCCATCAGTGATGGGGGGCAGCTGGGTCAGCCCCAGCATTTT

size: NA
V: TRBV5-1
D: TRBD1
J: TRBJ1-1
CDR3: CASSLGTGGVTEAFF
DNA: TGCGCCAGCAGCTTGGGGACAGGGGGCGTTACTGAAGCTTTCTTT

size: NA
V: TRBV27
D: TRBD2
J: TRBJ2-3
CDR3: CASSSSGEGTDTQYF
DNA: TGTGCCAGCAGTTCCAGCGGGGAGGGCACAGATACGCAGTATTTT

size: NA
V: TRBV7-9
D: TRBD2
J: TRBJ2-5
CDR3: CASSPPLAGVKETQYF
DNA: TGTGCCAGCAGCCCGCCACTAGCGGGAGTTAAAGAGACCCAGTACTTC

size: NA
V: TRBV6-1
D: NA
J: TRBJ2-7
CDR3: CASSEAGSQYEQYF
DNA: TGTGCCAGCAGTGAAGCAGGCAGCCAGTACGAGCAGTACTTC

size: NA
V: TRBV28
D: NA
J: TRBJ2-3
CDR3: CASSLWAEGTDTQYF
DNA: TGTGCCAGCAGTTTATGGGCCGAGGGCACAGATACGCAGTATTTT

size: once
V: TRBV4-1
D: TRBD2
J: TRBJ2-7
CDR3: CASSQDSASGDEQYF
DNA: TGCGCCAGCAGCCAAGATTCGGCTAGCGGGGACGAGCAGTACTTC

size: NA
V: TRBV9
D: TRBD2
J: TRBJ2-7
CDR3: CASSSGTSGFYEQYF
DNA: TGTGCCAGCAGCTCCGGGACTAGCGGGTTCTACGAGCAGTACTTC

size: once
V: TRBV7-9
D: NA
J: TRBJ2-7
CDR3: CASSPGTSTYEQYF
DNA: TGTGCCAGCAGCCCCGGGACATCGACCTACGAGCAGTACTTC

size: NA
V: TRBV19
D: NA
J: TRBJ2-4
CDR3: CASSPSLGQKNIQYF
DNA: TGTGCCAGTAGTCCTAGCCTTGGACAGAAAAACATTCAGTACTTC

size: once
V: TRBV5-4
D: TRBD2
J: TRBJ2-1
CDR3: CASSLKREKGYNEQFF
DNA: TGTGCCAGCAGCTTAAAGCGGGAGAAGGGCTACAATGAGCAGTTCTTC

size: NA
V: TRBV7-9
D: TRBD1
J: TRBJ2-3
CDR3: CASSPPGQGADTQYF
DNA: TGTGCCAGCAGCCCCCCGGGACAGGGAGCAGATACGCAGTATTTT

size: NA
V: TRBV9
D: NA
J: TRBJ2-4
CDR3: CASSPVGGGRDIQYF
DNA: TGTGCCAGCAGCCCAGTAGGGGGAGGAAGGGACATTCAGTACTTC

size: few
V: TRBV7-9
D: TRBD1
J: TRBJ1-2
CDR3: CASRPPASRDREGYTF
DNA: TGTGCCAGCAGGCCACCAGCCTCCCGGGACAGGGAAGGCTACACCTTC

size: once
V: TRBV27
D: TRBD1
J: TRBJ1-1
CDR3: CASSLGVTGATEAFF
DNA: TGTGCCAGCAGTTTAGGGGTGACAGGGGCCACTGAAGCTTTCTTT

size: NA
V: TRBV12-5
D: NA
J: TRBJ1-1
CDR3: CASGSTPGRQNTEAFF
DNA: TGTGCTAGTGGTTCCACCCCCGGCAGACAGAACACTGAAGCTTTCTTT

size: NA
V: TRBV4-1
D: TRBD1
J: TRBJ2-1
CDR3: CASSHFPLQTGGSYNEQFF
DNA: TGCGCCAGCAGCCATTTTCCCTTACAGACAGGGGGGTCCTACAATGAGCAGTTCTTC

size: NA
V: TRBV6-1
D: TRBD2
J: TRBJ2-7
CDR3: CASSEELAGAYEQYF
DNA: TGTGCCAGCAGTGAAGAGCTAGCGGGAGCCTACGAGCAGTACTTC

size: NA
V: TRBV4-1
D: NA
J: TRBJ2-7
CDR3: CASSQVIISEQYF
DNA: TGCGCCAGCAGCCAAGTGATCATAAGCGAGCAGTACTTC

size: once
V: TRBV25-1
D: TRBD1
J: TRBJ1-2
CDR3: CASSEGPTGVGYTF
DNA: TGTGCCAGCAGTGAAGGCCCTACAGGGGTTGGCTACACCTTC

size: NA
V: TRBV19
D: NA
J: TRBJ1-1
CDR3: CASTRTENTEAFF
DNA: TGTGCCAGTACTCGGACAGAAAACACTGAAGCTTTCTTT

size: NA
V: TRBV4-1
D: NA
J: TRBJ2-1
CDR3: CASSQTGDVNEQFF
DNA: TGCGCCAGCAGCCAAACCGGGGACGTCAATGAGCAGTTCTTC

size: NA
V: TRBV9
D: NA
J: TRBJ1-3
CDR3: CASSVGISGNTIYF
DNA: TGTGCCAGCAGCGTAGGGATCTCTGGAAACACCATATATTTT

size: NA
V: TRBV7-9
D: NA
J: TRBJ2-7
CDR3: CASSLAGTGYEQYF
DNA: TGTGCCAGCAGCTTAGCAGGGACTGGTTACGAGCAGTACTTC

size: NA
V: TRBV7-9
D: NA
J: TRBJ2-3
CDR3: CASSKKGSVRIAGTDTQYF
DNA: TGTGCCAGCAGCAAAAAAGGTTCGGTTCGTATAGCGGGCACAGATACGCAGTATTTT

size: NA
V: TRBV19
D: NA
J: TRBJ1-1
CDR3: CASSIGGNTEAFF
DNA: TGTGCCAGTAGTATAGGGGGGAACACTGAAGCTTTCTTT

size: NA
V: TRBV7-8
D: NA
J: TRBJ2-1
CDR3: CASSLLSGSYNEQFF
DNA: TGTGCCAGCAGCTTACTGTCTGGCTCCTACAATGAGCAGTTCTTC

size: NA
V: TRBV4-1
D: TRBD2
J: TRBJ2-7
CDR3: CASSQRTSGSYEQYF
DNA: TGCGCCAGCAGCCAAAGGACTAGCGGCTCCTACGAGCAGTACTTC

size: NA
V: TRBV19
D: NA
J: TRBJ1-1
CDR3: CASSIWTGNTEAFF
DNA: TGTGCCAGTAGTATCTGGACGGGGAACACTGAAGCTTTCTTT

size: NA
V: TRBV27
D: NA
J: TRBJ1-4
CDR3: CASSFFPATAPNEKLFF
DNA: TGTGCCAGCAGTTTTTTCCCCGCGACAGCACCTAATGAAAAACTGTTTTTT

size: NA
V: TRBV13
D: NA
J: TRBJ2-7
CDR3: CASSLEQAKYEQYF
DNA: TGTGCCAGCAGCTTAGAACAGGCGAAATACGAGCAGTACTTC

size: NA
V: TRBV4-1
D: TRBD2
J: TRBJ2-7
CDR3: CASSQSTSGWYEQYF
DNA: TGCGCCAGCAGCCAAAGTACTAGCGGGTGGTACGAGCAGTACTTC

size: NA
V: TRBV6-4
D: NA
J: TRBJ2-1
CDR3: CASSDYPLYNEQFF
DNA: TGTGCCAGCAGTGACTACCCTCTCTACAATGAGCAGTTCTTC

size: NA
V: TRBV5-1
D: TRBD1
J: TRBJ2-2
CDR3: CASSFPTGANTGELFF
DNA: TGCGCCAGCAGCTTCCCTACAGGGGCGAACACCGGGGAGCTGTTTTTT

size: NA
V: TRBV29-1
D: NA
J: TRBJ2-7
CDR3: CSVVGRNSYEQYF
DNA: TGCAGCGTTGTAGGTAGGAACTCCTACGAGCAGTACTTC

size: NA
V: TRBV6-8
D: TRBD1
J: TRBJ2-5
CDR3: CASSDSGTGHQETQYF
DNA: TGTGCCAGCAGTGACTCCGGGACAGGGCACCAAGAGACCCAGTACTTC

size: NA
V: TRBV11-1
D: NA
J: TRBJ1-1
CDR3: CASSLWENTEAFF
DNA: TGTGCCAGCAGCTTATGGGAGAACACTGAAGCTTTCTTT

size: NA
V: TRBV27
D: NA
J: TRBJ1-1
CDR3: CASSTLIGVMNTEAFF
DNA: TGTGCCAGCAGTACCCTGATAGGGGTCATGAACACTGAAGCTTTCTTT

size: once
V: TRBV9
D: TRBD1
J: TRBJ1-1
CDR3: CASSGGQGLNTEAFF
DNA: TGTGCCAGCAGCGGAGGACAGGGGCTGAACACTGAAGCTTTCTTT

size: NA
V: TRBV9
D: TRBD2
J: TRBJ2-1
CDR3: CASSSSEEREFYNEQFF
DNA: TGTGCCAGCAGCTCATCAGAAGAGCGGGAGTTCTACAATGAGCAGTTCTTC

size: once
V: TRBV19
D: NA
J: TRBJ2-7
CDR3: CASSMAQISYEQYF
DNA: TGTGCCAGTAGTATGGCGCAGATTTCGTACGAGCAGTACTTC

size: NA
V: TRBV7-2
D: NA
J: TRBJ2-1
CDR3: CASSLVSKSEQFF
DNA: TGTGCCAGCAGCTTAGTTTCAAAGAGTGAGCAGTTCTTC

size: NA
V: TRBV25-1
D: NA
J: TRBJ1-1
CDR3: CASRPPTGNAFF
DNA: TGTGCCAGCAGACCACCCACAGGTAATGCTTTCTTT

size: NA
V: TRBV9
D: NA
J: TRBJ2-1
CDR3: CASSPSSYNEQFF
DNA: TGTGCCAGCAGTCCGAGCTCCTACAATGAGCAGTTCTTC

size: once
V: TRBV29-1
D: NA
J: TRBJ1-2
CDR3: CSVVDRKGGYTF
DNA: TGCAGCGTTGTTGACAGAAAGGGAGGCTACACCTTC

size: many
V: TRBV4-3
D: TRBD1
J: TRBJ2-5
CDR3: CASSQAVGTGGETQYF
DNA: TGCGCCAGCAGCCAAGCCGTAGGGACAGGGGGGGAGACCCAGTACTTC